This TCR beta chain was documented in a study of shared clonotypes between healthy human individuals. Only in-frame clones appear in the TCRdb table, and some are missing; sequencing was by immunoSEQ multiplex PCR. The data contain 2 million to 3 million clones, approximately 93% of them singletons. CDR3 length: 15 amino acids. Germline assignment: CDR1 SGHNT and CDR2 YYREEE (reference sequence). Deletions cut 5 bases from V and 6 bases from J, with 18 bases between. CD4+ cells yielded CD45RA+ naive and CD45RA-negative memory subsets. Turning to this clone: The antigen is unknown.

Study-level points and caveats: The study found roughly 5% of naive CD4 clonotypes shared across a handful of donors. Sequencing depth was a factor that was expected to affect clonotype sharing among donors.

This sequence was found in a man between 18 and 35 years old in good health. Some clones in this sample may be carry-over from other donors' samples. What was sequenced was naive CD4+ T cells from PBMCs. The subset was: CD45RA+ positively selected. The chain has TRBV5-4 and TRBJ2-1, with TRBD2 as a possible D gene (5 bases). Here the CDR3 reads CASSSALGSINEQFF. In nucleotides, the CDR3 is TGTGCCAGCAGTTCGGCTCTTGGGAGCATCAATGAGCAGTTCTTC.